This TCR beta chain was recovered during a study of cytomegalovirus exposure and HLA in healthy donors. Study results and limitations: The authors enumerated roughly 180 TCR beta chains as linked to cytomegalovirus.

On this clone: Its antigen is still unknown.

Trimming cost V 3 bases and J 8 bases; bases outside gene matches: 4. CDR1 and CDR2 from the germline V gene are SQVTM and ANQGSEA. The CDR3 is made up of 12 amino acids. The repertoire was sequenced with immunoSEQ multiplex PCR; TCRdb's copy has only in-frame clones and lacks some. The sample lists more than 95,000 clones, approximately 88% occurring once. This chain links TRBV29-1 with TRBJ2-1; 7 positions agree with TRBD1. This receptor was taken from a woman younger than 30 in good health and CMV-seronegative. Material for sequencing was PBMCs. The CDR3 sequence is CSVDPTGYEQFF. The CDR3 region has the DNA TGCAGCGTTGACCCGACAGGGTATGAGCAGTTCTTC.